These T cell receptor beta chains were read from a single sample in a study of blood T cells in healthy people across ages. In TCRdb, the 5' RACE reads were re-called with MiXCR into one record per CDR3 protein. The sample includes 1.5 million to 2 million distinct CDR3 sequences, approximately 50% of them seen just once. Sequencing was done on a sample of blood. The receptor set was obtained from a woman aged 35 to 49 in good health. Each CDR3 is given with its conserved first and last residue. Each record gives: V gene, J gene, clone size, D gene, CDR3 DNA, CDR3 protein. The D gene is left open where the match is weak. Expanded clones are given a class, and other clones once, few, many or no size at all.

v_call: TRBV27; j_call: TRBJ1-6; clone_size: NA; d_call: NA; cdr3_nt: TGTGCCAGCAGTCCGAGACGGACCGGGGGGTCACCCCTCCACTTT; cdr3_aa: CASSPRRTGGSPLHF
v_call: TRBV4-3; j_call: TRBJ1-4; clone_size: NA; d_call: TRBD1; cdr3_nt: TGCGCCAGCAGCCAAGGGGGACAGGGGAAGGAAAAACTGTTTTTT; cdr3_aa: CASSQGGQGKEKLFF
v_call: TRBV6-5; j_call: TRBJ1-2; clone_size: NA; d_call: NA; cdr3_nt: TGTGCCAGCAGTTACTCCCCGGGTATTAGTTATGGCTACACCTTC; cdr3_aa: CASSYSPGISYGYTF
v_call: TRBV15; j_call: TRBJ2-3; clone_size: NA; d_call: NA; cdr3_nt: TGTGCCACCAGCAGAGATACGGACACAGATACGCAGTATTTT; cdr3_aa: CATSRDTDTDTQYF
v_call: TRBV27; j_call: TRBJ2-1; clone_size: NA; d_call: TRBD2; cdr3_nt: TGTGCCAGCAGTTTATCGTTTAGCGGGGCGCCCTACAATGAGCAGTTCTTC; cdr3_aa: CASSLSFSGAPYNEQFF
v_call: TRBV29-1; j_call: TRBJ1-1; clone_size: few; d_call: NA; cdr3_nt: TGCAGCGTTGTCGAGGGGAACACTGAAGCTTTCTTT; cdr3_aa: CSVVEGNTEAFF
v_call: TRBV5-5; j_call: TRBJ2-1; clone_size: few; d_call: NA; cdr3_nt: TGTGCCAGCAGCAACCCGGACGGAATGGGTGAGCAGTTCTTC; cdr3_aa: CASSNPDGMGEQFF
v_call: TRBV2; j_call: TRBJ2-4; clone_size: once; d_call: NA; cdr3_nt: TGTGCCAGCAGACTCGACAGTTGGGAGCAGTACTTC; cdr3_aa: CASRLDSWEQYF
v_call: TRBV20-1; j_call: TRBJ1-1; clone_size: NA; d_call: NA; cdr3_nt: TGCAGTGCTAGACCCCAACAGCTCCTGAACACTGAAGCTTTCTTT; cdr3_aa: CSARPQQLLNTEAFF
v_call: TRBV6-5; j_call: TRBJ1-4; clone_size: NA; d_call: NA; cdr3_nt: TGTGCCAGCTCTGGGGGGCACGATAATGAAAAACTGTTTTTT; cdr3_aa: CASSGGHDNEKLFF
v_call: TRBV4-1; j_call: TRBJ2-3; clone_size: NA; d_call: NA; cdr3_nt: TGCGCCAGCAGCCAAGATCCCCGACAGCCTACGCAGTATTTT; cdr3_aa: CASSQDPRQPTQYF
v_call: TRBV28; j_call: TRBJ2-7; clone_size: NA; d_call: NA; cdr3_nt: TGTGCCAGCAGTCAAAGGGACCACAACTACGAGCAGTACTTC; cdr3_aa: CASSQRDHNYEQYF
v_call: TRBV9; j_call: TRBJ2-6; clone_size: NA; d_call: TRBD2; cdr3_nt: TGTGCCTGCAGCGTAGCGGGGGCGCGTGGGGCCAACGTCCTGACTTTC; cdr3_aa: CACSVAGARGANVLTF
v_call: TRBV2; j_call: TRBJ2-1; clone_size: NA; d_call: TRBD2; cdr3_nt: TGTGCCAGCAGTGAAGGGTACGGGACTAGCGGGGGGAGCGAGCAGTTCTTC; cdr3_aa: CASSEGYGTSGGSEQFF
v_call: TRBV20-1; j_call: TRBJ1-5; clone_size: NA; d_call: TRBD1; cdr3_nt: TGCAGTGCTAGAGAGCGACAGGGCGGGAATCAGCCCCAGCATTTT; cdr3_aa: CSARERQGGNQPQHF
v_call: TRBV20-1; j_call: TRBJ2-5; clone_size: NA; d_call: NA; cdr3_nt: TGCAGTGCTAGAGATGGACAGACTACCGAGACCCAGTACTTC; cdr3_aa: CSARDGQTTETQYF
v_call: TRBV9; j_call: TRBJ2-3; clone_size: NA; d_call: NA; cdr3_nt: TGTGCCAGCAGCGTAGGAGGGGTTTATACGCAGTATTTT; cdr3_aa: CASSVGGVYTQYF
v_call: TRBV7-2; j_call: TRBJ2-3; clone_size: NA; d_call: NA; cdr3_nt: TGTGCCAGCAGCCATTCAGGGGTAGATACGCAGTATTTT; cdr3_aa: CASSHSGVDTQYF
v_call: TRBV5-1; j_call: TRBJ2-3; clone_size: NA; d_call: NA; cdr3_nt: TGCGCCAGCGGCTCGGAGCCGGGAGCGAGCACAGATACGCAGTATTTT; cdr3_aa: CASGSEPGASTDTQYF
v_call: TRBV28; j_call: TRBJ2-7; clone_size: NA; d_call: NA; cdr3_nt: TGTGCCAGCAGTTTGGTCTCTACCTCCTACGAGCAGTACTTC; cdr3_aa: CASSLVSTSYEQYF
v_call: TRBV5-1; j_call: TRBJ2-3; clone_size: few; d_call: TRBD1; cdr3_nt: TGCGCCAGCAGCTTGGGCTCCGGGACAGGGGCAGCAGATACGCAGTATTTT; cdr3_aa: CASSLGSGTGAADTQYF
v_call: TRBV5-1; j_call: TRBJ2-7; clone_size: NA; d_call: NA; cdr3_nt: TGCGCCGGCAGCTTATCCACATTGAGCTCCTACGAGCAGTACTTC; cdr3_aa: CAGSLSTLSSYEQYF